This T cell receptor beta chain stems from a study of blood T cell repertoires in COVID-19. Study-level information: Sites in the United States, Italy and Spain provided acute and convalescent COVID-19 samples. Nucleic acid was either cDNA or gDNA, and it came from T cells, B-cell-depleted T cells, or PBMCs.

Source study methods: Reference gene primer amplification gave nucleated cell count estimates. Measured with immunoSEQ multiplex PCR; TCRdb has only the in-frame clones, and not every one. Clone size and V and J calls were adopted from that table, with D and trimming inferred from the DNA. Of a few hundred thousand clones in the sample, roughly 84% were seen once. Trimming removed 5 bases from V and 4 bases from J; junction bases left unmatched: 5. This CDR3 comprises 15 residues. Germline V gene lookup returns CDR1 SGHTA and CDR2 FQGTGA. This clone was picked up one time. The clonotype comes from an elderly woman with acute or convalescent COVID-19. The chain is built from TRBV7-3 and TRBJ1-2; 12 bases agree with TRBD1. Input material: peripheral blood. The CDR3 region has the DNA TGTGCCAGCAGCCGGGACAGGGGGCCATTCTATGGCTACACCTTC. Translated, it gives CASSRDRGPFYGYTF.